The 15 T cell receptor beta chains reported below all come from one sample, sequenced in a study of CD8 T cells in ankylosing spondylitis. TCRdb itself ran the 5' RACE reads through MiXCR, one entry per CDR3 protein. This sample has 300,000 to 350,000 distinct CDR3 sequences, with roughly 10% found just once. The sequencing input was blood, either unsorted or a sorted T cell fraction (not recorded which). Receptors were obtained from a female donor with ankylosing spondylitis or in good health (not recorded which).

This clonotype was observed a few times. The J gene is TRBJ2-7, the V gene TRBV5-1, with D possibly matching TRBD1 (5 bases). The CDR3 totals 14 residues. Germline CDR1 is SGHRS and CDR2 is YFSETQ. V lost 3 bases and J 1 base, leaving 11 bases between the germline ends. The CDR3, as DNA: TGCGCCAGCAGCTCGACCCCAGGGTCCTACGAGCAGTACTTC. Translation: CASSSTPGSYEQYF.

In its sample, this clonotype was seen many times. This chain connects TRBV28 to TRBJ2-1; D might be TRBD2 (5 bases). Germline V gives CDR1 MDHEN, CDR2 SYDVKM. The V and J ends lost 3 bases and 6 bases respectively, with 6 bases between them. The CDR3 contains 12 residues. The chain's CDR3 is CASSFGVNEQFF. As DNA, the CDR3 is TGTGCCAGCAGTTTCGGGGTCAATGAGCAGTTCTTC.

In this sample, this clonotype turned up many times. The chain recombines TRBV5-1 with TRBJ2-3; D call uncertain. V was cut by 4 bases and J by 3 bases, with 9 bases left in between. The CDR3 is 13 residues long. Germline values: CDR1 SGHRS, CDR2 YFSETQ. CDR3 in amino acids: CASSQTRTDTQYF. The CDR3 region has the DNA TGCGCCAGCAGCCAAACGAGGACAGATACGCAGTATTTT.

This clonotype showed up many times. The chain has TRBV20-1 and TRBJ2-7; 9 positions match TRBD1. The junction had 14 bases not matched to a gene; V was cut back by 5 bases and J by 6 bases. CDR1 and CDR2 (germline): DFQATT, SNEGSKA (reference sequence). There are 15 residues in the CDR3. CDR3 DNA: TGCAGTGCTTGGGTATCGGGACAGGGCCCCCGCGAGCAGTACTTC. Translated, it gives CSAWVSGQGPREQYF.

The rearrangement links TRBV30 to TRBJ2-5; the D gene is possibly TRBD1 (6 bases). V lost 5 bases and J 5 bases, leaving 12 bases between the germline ends. This CDR3 has 12 amino acids. Germline V gene lookup returns CDR1 GTSNPN and CDR2 SVGIG (reference sequence). The CDR3 reads CAWGQSRETQYF. CDR3 nucleotides: TGTGCCTGGGGACAGTCCCGGGAGACCCAGTACTTC.

The V call is TRBV20-1, the J call TRBJ1-4; no clear D. Per germline, CDR1 DFQATT and CDR2 SNEGSKA (reference sequence). This CDR3 comprises 17 residues. V shed 5 bases and J shed 7 bases, with 26 bases lying between them. For the CDR3, the DNA is TGCAGTGCTTCGACCCAGAACGAGCCCGGCCGTGGTGAAAAACTGTTTTTT. Its translation: CSASTQNEPGRGEKLFF.

There are a few counts of this clonotype. The rearrangement links TRBV5-1 to TRBJ2-7; D is possibly TRBD1 (5 bases). With 4 bases removed from V and 5 bases from J, the gap between germline ends came to 10 bases. CDR1 is SGHRS and CDR2 is YFSETQ in the germline V gene. CDR3 size: 12 residues. This chain's CDR3 is CASSLQGNEQYF. CDR3 DNA sequence: TGCGCCAGCAGCCTGCAGGGTAACGAGCAGTACTTC.

At least ten counts were recorded for this clonotype. The DNA of the CDR3 is TGCAGTGCCAGCCCCTATGCCGGGAGGAGGCAGACCCAGTACTTC. Amino acid sequence: CSASPYAGRRQTQYF. The chain joins TRBV20-1 to TRBJ2-5, with 7 bases matching TRBD2. Trimming took 6 bases from V and 6 from J; bases not matched to a gene: 16. This CDR3 has 15 amino acids. Germline V gene data show CDR1 as DFQATT and CDR2 as SNEGSKA (reference sequence).

This clonotype was counted ten times or more. This chain links TRBV6-1 with TRBJ2-5; D call uncertain. Trimming pared 7 bases from V and 2 bases from J, leaving 8 bases between. Germline-derived CDR1 and CDR2 are MNHNS and SASEGT. The CDR3 loop spans 12 amino acids. CDR3 in DNA: TGTGCCAGCAATGTGAATCAAGAGACCCAGTACTTC. This translates into CASNVNQETQYF.

This chain links TRBV7-2 with TRBJ2-3; TRBD2 is a possible D gene (5 bases). With 1 base removed from V and 2 bases from J, the gap between germline ends came to 13 bases. This CDR3 has 16 amino acids. Germline-derived CDR1 and CDR2 are SGHTA and FQGNSA. The CDR3 sequence is CASSLVGGRPTDTQYF. CDR3 sequence (DNA): TGTGCCAGCAGCTTAGTAGGTGGGAGACCCACAGATACGCAGTATTTT.

This clonotype has a count of ten or more. V gene TRBV9 combines with J gene TRBJ1-3, with TRBD1 identical over 10 bases. V lost 3 bases to trimming and J lost 4 bases; unmatched junction nucleotides: 1. This CDR3 has 14 residues. Germline V gene data show CDR1 as SGDLS and CDR2 as YYNGEE. Here the CDR3 DNA reads TGTGCCAGCAGCGGGACAGGGGGGGGAAACACCATATATTTT. Translated: CASSGTGGGNTIYF.

The V call is TRBV4-3, the J call TRBJ2-1; 7 bases map to TRBD2. This CDR3 has 18 amino acids. The trim removed 0 bases at V and 3 bases at J, leaving 11 bases unmatched. Germline V CDR1 and CDR2: LGHNA, YSLEER. CDR3 DNA sequence: TGCGCCAGCAGCCAAGATGTCGGGTCTAGCGGATTCTACAATGAGCAGTTCTTC. Translation: CASSQDVGSSGFYNEQFF.

The V call is TRBV20-1, the J call TRBJ2-3; D may be TRBD2 (5 bases). Trimming removed 3 bases at V and 2 bases at J, with 21 bases between. CDR1 is DFQATT and CDR2 is SNEGSKA in the germline V gene (reference sequence). The CDR3 has 17 residues. The CDR3: CSASPPKPSRDTDTQYF. The CDR3 DNA is TGCAGTGCTAGCCCACCTAAGCCTAGCCGAGACACAGATACGCAGTATTTT.

This clonotype was seen many times. The genes are TRBV5-1 and TRBJ1-1, with 8 bases fitting TRBD1. This CDR3 is 14 amino acids long. Germline-derived CDR1 and CDR2 are SGHRS and YFSETQ. V shed 2 bases, J shed 3 bases, and the junction held 3 bases outside the gene matches. The CDR3 is CASSFSTGDTEAFF. DNA of the CDR3: TGCGCCAGCAGCTTCTCGACAGGGGACACTGAAGCTTTCTTT.

The V gene is TRBV5-8, the J gene TRBJ2-3; the D is unclear. Germline CDR1 reads SGHTS; CDR2 reads YDEGEE. The CDR3 sequence is 15 residues long. Trimming removed 5 bases at V and 2 bases at J, with 15 bases between. The CDR3 reads CASSSLAISTDTQYF. CDR3 DNA sequence: TGTGCCAGCAGTAGTTTGGCGATCTCCACAGATACGCAGTATTTT.